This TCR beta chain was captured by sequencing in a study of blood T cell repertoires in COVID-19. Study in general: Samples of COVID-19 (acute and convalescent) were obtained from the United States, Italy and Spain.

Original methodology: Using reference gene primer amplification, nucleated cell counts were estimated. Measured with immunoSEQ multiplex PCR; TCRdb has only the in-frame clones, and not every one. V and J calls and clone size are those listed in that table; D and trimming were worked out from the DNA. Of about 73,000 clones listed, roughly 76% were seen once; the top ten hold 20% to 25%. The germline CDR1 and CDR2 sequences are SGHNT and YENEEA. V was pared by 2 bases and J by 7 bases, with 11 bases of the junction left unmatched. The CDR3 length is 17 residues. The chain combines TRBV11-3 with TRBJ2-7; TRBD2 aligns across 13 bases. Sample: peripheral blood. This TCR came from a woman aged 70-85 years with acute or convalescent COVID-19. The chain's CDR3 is CASSLRVTSGRLGEQYF. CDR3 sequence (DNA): TGTGCCAGCAGCTTACGGGTGACTAGCGGGAGGCTTGGGGAGCAGTACTTC. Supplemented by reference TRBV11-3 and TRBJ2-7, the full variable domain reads EAGVVQSPRYKIIEKKQPVAFWCNPISGHNTLYWYLQNLGQGPELLIRYENEEAVDDSQLPKDRFSAERLKGVDSTLKIQPAELGDSAVYLCASSLRVTSGRLGEQYFGPGTRLTVT.